One and the same sample provided the 29 T cell receptor beta chains below, sequenced in a study of blood T cell repertoires in COVID-19. Profiled with immunoSEQ multiplex PCR; TCRdb holds only in-frame clones, not every one. Among about 230,000 clones, around 90% were seen once, and the ten largest hold around 3.7%. The sequenced material came from PBMCs or T cells enriched from blood (not recorded which). All receptors come from a woman aged 25 to 39 who had been exposed to COVID-19.

The chain uses TRBV27 and TRBJ2-3; TRBD1 matches 7 bases. CDR1 and CDR2 from the germline V gene are MNHEY and SMNVEV (reference sequence). This CDR3 has 15 residues. V dropped 5 bases and J dropped 3; count of bases not matched to a gene: 8. CDR3 nucleotides: TGTGCCAGCAGTCTCGGGACAGTTTCAACAGATACGCAGTATTTT. Residues: CASSLGTVSTDTQYF.

The CDR3 loop reads CASRFPSGDTEYYGYTF. In DNA, the CDR3 is TGCGCCAGCAGGTTCCCCTCCGGGGACACCGAATACTATGGCTACACCTTC. The chain employs TRBV5-1 and TRBJ1-2; perhaps TRBD1 as D (6 bases). V was shortened by 5 bases and J by 3 bases, with 23 bases between the two germline ends. Looked up from germline, CDR1 is SGHRS and CDR2 is YFSETQ. The CDR3 is 17 residues long. Combining the CDR3 with reference TRBV5-1 and TRBJ1-2 gives the whole variable domain KAGVTQTPRYLIKTRGQQVTLSCSPISGHRSVSWYQQTPGQGLQFLFEYFSETQRNKGNFPGRFSGRQFSNSRSEMNVSTLELGDSALYLCASRFPSGDTEYYGYTFGSGTRLTVV.

The chain links TRBV6-1 to TRBJ1-2; D is perhaps TRBD1 (5 bases). CDR1 and CDR2 from the germline V gene are MNHNS and SASEGT. The V and J ends lost 2 bases and 5 bases respectively, with 9 bases between them. This CDR3 contains 13 residues. The CDR3 is CASSETGAYGYTF. The CDR3 DNA sequence: TGTGCCAGCAGTGAAACAGGAGCTTATGGCTACACCTTC.

This chain links TRBV11-2 with TRBJ1-2, with D possibly matching TRBD1 (6 bases). CDR3 length: 15 amino acids. The V gene lost 7 bases and the J gene lost 1 base, with 16 bases spanning the gap. Germline V gene sequence: CDR1 SGHAT, CDR2 FQNNGV. CDR3 DNA sequence: TGTGCCAGCACCCCGGAACCAGGGGTTAACTATGGCTACACCTTC. It yields the protein CASTPEPGVNYGYTF.

Regarding this clone: The sample holds other DNA sequences that translate to the same CDR3. V usage is TRBV3-1 (or the pseudogene TRBV3-2) and J usage is TRBJ2-7, with 14 nucleotides matching TRBD2. CDR1 and CDR2 from the germline V gene are LGHDT and YNNKEL (reference sequence). The CDR3 has 15 amino acids. V was pared by 4 bases and J by 3 bases, with 2 bases of the junction left unmatched. The CDR3 here is CASSRGTSGSYEQYF. The CDR3 nucleotides are TGTGCCAGCAGCCGAGGGACTAGCGGGAGCTACGAGCAGTACTTC.

Comments on this clone: Additional DNA sequences in this sample encode the identical CDR3. V usage is TRBV12-3 or TRBV12-4 and J usage is TRBJ2-1, with unresolved D. The ends were cut back, 6 bases at V and 6 bases at J, with 9 bases in the middle. This CDR3 has 12 amino acids. The CDR3 region is CASSPRLNEQFF. CDR3 DNA sequence: TGTGCCAGCAGCCCGCGGCTCAATGAGCAGTTCTTC.

The chain employs TRBV29-1 and TRBJ2-5; TRBD2 matches 11 bases. V shed 1 base and J 2 bases; nucleotides not matched to a gene: 0. This CDR3 comprises 14 residues. Germline loops: CDR1 SQVTM, CDR2 ANQGSEA. In DNA form, the CDR3 reads TGCAGCGTTGAAGGGACTAGCGGGCAAGAGACCCAGTACTTC. It is translated as CSVEGTSGQETQYF.

This chain links TRBV4-1 with TRBJ1-1, with D unresolved. The CDR3 has 15 residues. Germline values: CDR1 MGHRA, CDR2 YSYEKL. Trimming pared 0 bases from V and 5 bases from J, leaving 13 bases between. The CDR3 loop reads CASSQDRGQTTEAFF. The CDR3 coding sequence is TGCGCCAGCAGCCAAGATCGAGGCCAGACGACTGAAGCTTTCTTT.

The chain links TRBV18 to TRBJ2-7, with 7 bases fitting TRBD1. The germline V gene has CDR1 KGHSH and CDR2 LQKENI. Unmatched junction bases numbered 2, after V lost 1 base and J lost 2 bases. The CDR3 totals 14 residues. CDR3 sequence (DNA): TGTGCCAGCTCACCACGGGACAGTCCCTACGAGCAGTACTTC. This gives the protein CASSPRDSPYEQYF.

The rearrangement joins TRBV28 to TRBJ1-6, with 7 bases that match TRBD1. J lost 9 bases, V lost 5 bases, and 13 bases had no gene match. The CDR3 loop spans 16 amino acids. Germline V gene sequence: CDR1 MDHEN, CDR2 SYDVKM. The chain's CDR3 is CASSPPLAGGFSPLHF. CDR3 nucleotides: TGTGCCAGCAGTCCCCCGTTGGCAGGGGGGTTTTCACCCCTCCACTTT.

V gene TRBV5-1 combines with J gene TRBJ2-7; 7 bases agree with TRBD2. With V trimmed by 4 bases and J by 3 bases, 10 bases remained unmatched. The CDR3 is 15 residues long. Germline CDR1 reads SGHRS; CDR2 reads YFSETQ. CDR3 DNA sequence: TGCGCCAGCAGCCCGTCGCGGGGGTGGATCTACGAGCAGTACTTC. As protein: CASSPSRGWIYEQYF. Full variable domain (outside the CDR3, taken from reference TRBV5-1 and TRBJ2-7): KAGVTQTPRYLIKTRGQQVTLSCSPISGHRSVSWYQQTPGQGLQFLFEYFSETQRNKGNFPGRFSGRQFSNSRSEMNVSTLELGDSALYLCASSPSRGWIYEQYFGPGTRLTVT.

The chain is built from TRBV4-1 and TRBJ2-7, with D unclear. Looked up from germline, CDR1 is MGHRA and CDR2 is YSYEKL. Trimming removed 0 bases from V and 6 bases from J, with 12 bases in between. This CDR3 spans 14 amino acids. CDR3 nucleotide sequence: TGCGCCAGCAGCCAAGACGGGTTGACCCTCGAGCAGTACTTC. It translates to CASSQDGLTLEQYF.

CDR3 in amino acids: CPQRDSQETQYF. CDR3 in DNA: TGTCCGCAAAGGGACAGCCAAGAGACCCAGTACTTC. This chain uses TRBV6-5 with TRBJ2-5, with 7 bases matching TRBD1. The germline V gene encodes CDR1 MNHEY and CDR2 SVGAGI. The CDR3 has 12 residues.

The rearrangement links TRBV19 to TRBJ2-1; D gene uncertain. V was cut by 6 bases and J by 3 bases, with 12 bases left in between. The germline V gene encodes CDR1 LNHDA and CDR2 SQIVND (reference sequence). The CDR3 loop spans 14 amino acids. The DNA for the CDR3 is TGTGCCAGTAGGCGGAACCACTTCTACAATGAGCAGTTCTTC. Translation gives CASRRNHFYNEQFF. Looking up the rest from reference TRBV19 and TRBJ2-1 gives the full variable domain: DGGITQSPKYLFRKEGQNVTLSCEQNLNHDAMYWYRQDPGQGLRLIYYSQIVNDFQKGDIAEGYSVSREKKESFPLTVTSAQKNPTAFYLCASRRNHFYNEQFFGPGTRLTVL.

This chain connects TRBV30 to TRBJ1-6; D gene ambiguous. Germline CDR1 GTSNPN, CDR2 SVGIG (reference sequence). This CDR3 is built from 16 residues. Trimming pared 0 bases from V and 0 bases from J, leaving 9 bases between. For the CDR3, the DNA is TGTGCCTGGAGTGTTGCTGTGAGCTCCTATAATTCACCCCTCCACTTT. It codes for CAWSVAVSSYNSPLHF.

The chain carries TRBV29-1 and TRBJ2-6, with 7 bases identical to TRBD1. The CDR3 consists of 18 residues. Germline V gene sequence: CDR1 SQVTM, CDR2 ANQGSEA. After removal of 2 bases from V and 0 bases from J, the junction contained 10 bases not matched to a gene. For the CDR3, the DNA is TGCAGCGTTGAAACACTGGGGACAGCTAACTCTGGGGCCAACGTCCTGACTTTC. Its translation is CSVETLGTANSGANVLTF.

The rearrangement uses TRBV4-1 and TRBJ2-7; 11 positions agree with TRBD2. The J segment lost 0 bases and the V segment lost 0 bases, leaving 7 bases of the junction unmatched. The CDR3 consists of 18 residues. CDR1 MGHRA and CDR2 YSYEKL come from the germline V gene. DNA for the CDR3: TGCGCCAGCAGCCAAGATCCCGGACTAGCGGGCCTCTCCTACGAGCAGTACTTC. Its translation: CASSQDPGLAGLSYEQYF.

The chain joins TRBV27 to TRBJ1-6; TRBD1 matches at 9 bases. This CDR3 is built from 20 residues. V shed 8 bases and J 0 bases; nucleotides not matched to a gene: 17. Germline-derived CDR1 and CDR2 are MNHEY and SMNVEV (reference sequence). The CDR3 here is CASSPFSGTGILSYNSPLHF. Here the CDR3 DNA reads TGTGCCAGCTCCCCTTTTTCTGGGACAGGGATCCTCTCCTATAATTCACCCCTCCACTTT.

J is TRBJ1-1 and V is TRBV4-1; 7 positions match TRBD1. The CDR3 loop spans 16 amino acids. V was clipped by 4 bases and J by 7 bases; unmatched bases: 15. CDR1 MGHRA and CDR2 YSYEKL come from the germline V gene. CDR3 sequence reads: CASSLGWGRGEDEAFF. The CDR3 region has the DNA TGCGCCAGCAGCCTTGGGTGGGGCAGGGGGGAGGATGAAGCTTTCTTT.

V gene TRBV30 combines with J gene TRBJ2-5; D is perhaps TRBD1 (6 bases). Germline CDR1 and CDR2: GTSNPN and SVGIG (reference sequence). V was clipped by 3 bases and J by 7 bases, with 18 bases between them. The CDR3 sequence is 14 residues long. CDR3 DNA: TGTGCCTGGAGCCACCCAGGACAGAGCGGGACCCAGTACTTC. Amino acid sequence: CAWSHPGQSGTQYF.

This clone appeared once. The CDR3 DNA reads TGTGCCTGGAGCGGTCGGGGGGACCTCCCCTACGAGCAGTACTTC. Its translation is CAWSGRGDLPYEQYF. The genes are TRBV30 and TRBJ2-7; 7 bases line up with TRBD2. CDR1 is GTSNPN, CDR2 SVGIG, per germline (reference sequence). The CDR3 is made up of 15 amino acids. The junction had 10 bases not matched to a gene; V was cut back by 3 bases and J by 2 bases.

The rearrangement joins TRBV5-1 to TRBJ2-6; 7 bases agree with TRBD1. After removal of 1 base from V and 2 bases from J, the junction contained 6 bases not matched to a gene. CDR3 length equals 17 residues. CDR1 is SGHRS and CDR2 is YFSETQ in the germline V gene. The CDR3: CASSLLQGRTGANVLTF. In DNA form, the CDR3 reads TGCGCCAGCAGCTTGCTACAGGGGAGAACTGGGGCCAACGTCCTGACTTTC.

V is TRBV7-9 and J is TRBJ1-2; the D gene is possibly TRBD1 (6 bases). The CDR3 totals 13 residues. Germline CDR1 reads SEHNR; CDR2 reads FQNEAQ (reference sequence). V was cut by 5 bases and J by 7 bases, with 14 bases left in between. In nucleotides, the CDR3 is TGTGCCAGCAGCCAGCCGGGGGGGGCTGGCTACACCTTC. Encoded protein: CASSQPGGAGYTF.

The rearrangement uses TRBV4-1 and TRBJ2-1; tentative D call: TRBD2 (6 bases). This CDR3 comprises 15 residues. In germline, CDR1 is MGHRA, CDR2 YSYEKL. Trimming removed 0 bases at V and 4 bases at J, with 10 bases between. CDR3 protein: CASSQDRAGYNEQFF. DNA of the CDR3: TGCGCCAGCAGCCAAGATCGGGCGGGGTACAATGAGCAGTTCTTC.

The J gene is TRBJ2-2, the V gene TRBV9; D gene uncertain. The V gene's germline CDR1 is SGDLS and CDR2 YYNGEE. This CDR3 region has 13 residues. With 0 bases removed from V and 6 bases from J, the gap between germline ends came to 6 bases. The CDR3 nucleotides are TGTGCCAGCAGCGTAGACGGAGCCGGGGAGCTGTTTTTT. It codes for CASSVDGAGELFF.

The genes are TRBV30 and TRBJ2-5; D may be TRBD2 (6 bases). V was cut by 0 bases and J by 5 bases, with 16 bases left in between. This CDR3 region has 15 residues. CDR1 and CDR2 (germline): GTSNPN, SVGIG (reference sequence). CDR3 nucleotide sequence: TGTGCCTGGAGTGTAAGGCAGGGCCGGGGGGAGACCCAGTACTTC. Protein: CAWSVRQGRGETQYF.

J is TRBJ2-1 and V is TRBV2; 10 bases are shared with TRBD2. Germline loops: CDR1 SNHLY, CDR2 FYNNEI. The CDR3 has 17 amino acids. The trim removed 3 bases at V and 9 bases at J, leaving 14 bases unmatched. The CDR3 region has the DNA TGTGCCAGCAGTGAGGAAAGGGCTAGCGGGAGACGGGTTGAGCAGTTCTTC. It yields the protein CASSEERASGRRVEQFF. The entire variable domain, with the rest obtained from reference TRBV2 and TRBJ2-1, is as follows: EPEVTQTPSHQVTQMGQEVILRCVPISNHLYFYWYRQILGQKVEFLVSFYNNEISEKSEIFDDQFSVERPDGSNFTLKIRSTKLEDSAMYFCASSEERASGRRVEQFFGPGTRLTVL.

The chain combines TRBV6-1 with TRBJ2-7, with a weak D call TRBD2 (6 bases). V lost 1 base, J lost 0 bases, and 13 bases lay in between. The CDR3 extends over 16 amino acids. Germline lookup yields CDR1 MNHNS and CDR2 SASEGT. The CDR3 DNA sequence: TGTGCCAGCAGTGAAGTCTTCGGGAGAAGCTCCTACGAGCAGTACTTC. Translation gives CASSEVFGRSSYEQYF.

This chain's CDR3 is CASSPLKETQYF. In nucleotides, the CDR3 is TGTGCCAGCTCACCCCTAAAAGAGACCCAGTACTTC. J is TRBJ2-5 and V is TRBV18, with D hard to call. CDR3 size: 12 residues. Trimming cost V 3 bases and J 3 bases, with 5 bases left between them. CDR1 and CDR2 (germline): KGHSH, LQKENI.